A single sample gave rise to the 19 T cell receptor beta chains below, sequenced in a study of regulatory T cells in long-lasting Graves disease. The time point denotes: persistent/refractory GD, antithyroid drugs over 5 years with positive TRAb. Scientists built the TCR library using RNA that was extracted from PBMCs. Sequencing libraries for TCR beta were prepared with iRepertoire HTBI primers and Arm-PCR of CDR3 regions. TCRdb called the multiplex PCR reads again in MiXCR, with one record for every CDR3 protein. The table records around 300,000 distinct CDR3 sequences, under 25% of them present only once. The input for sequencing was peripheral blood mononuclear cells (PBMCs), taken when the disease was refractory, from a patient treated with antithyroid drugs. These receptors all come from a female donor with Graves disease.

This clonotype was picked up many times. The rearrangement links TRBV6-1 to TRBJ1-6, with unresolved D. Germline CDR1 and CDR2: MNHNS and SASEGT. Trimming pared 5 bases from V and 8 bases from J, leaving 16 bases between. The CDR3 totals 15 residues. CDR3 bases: TGTGCCAGCAGTCTGGACTTCACCGGGGATTCACCCCTCCACTTT. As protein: CASSLDFTGDSPLHF.

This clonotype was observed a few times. The CDR3 reads CASSEPLSGVDGELFF. In nucleotides, the CDR3 is TGTGCCAGCAGTGAACCTTTATCAGGGGTGGACGGGGAGCTGTTTTTT. This chain links TRBV6-4 with TRBJ2-2, with D tentatively TRBD1 (6 bases). V lost 3 bases, J lost 7 bases, and 18 bases lay in between. The CDR3 contains 16 residues. Germline-derived CDR1 and CDR2 are MRHNA and SNTAGT.

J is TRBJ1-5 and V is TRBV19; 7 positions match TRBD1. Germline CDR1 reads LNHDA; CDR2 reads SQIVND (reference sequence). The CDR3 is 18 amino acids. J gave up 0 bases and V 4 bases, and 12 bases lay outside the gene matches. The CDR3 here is CASSKLRQGTYSNQPQHF. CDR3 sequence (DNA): TGTGCCAGTAGTAAACTTAGACAGGGAACTTATAGCAATCAGCCCCAGCATTTT.

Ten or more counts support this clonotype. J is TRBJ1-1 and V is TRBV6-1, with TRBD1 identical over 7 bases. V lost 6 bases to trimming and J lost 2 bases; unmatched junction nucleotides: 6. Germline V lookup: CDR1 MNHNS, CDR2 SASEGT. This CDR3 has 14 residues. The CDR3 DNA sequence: TGTGCCAGCAGGCTCGGGACAGAAAACACTGAAGCTTTCTTT. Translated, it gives CASRLGTENTEAFF.

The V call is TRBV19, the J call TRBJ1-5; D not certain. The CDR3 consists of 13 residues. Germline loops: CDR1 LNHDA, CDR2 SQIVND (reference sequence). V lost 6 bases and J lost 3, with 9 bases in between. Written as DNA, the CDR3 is TGTGCCAGTAGCTTGAATAACAATCAGCCCCAGCATTTT. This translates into CASSLNNNQPQHF.

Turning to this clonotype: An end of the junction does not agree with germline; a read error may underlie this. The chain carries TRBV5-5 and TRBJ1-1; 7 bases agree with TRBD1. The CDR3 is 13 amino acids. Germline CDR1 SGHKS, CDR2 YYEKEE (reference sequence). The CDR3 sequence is CASSLNRGNEQYF. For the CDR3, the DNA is TGTGCCAGCAGCCTAAACAGGGGAAACGAGCAGTACTTT.

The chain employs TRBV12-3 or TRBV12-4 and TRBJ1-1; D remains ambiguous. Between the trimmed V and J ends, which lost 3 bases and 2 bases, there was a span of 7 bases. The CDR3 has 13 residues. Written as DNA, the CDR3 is TGTGCCAGCAGTTTCAATTCCAACACTGAAGCTTTCTTT. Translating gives CASSFNSNTEAFF.

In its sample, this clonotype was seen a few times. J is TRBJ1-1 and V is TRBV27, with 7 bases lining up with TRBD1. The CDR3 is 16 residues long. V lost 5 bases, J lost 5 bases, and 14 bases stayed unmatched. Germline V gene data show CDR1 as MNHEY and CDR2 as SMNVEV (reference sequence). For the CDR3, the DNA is TGTGCCAGCAGTCGACGACAGGGACCTTGGGGGACTGAAGCTTTCTTT. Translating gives CASSRRQGPWGTEAFF.

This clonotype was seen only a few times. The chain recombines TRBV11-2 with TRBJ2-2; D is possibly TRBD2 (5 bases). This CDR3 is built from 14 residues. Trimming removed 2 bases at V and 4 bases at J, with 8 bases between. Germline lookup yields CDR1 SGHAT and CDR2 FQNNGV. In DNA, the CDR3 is TGTGCCAGCAGCTTAACGGGGTGCACCGGGGAGCTGTTTTTT. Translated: CASSLTGCTGELFF.

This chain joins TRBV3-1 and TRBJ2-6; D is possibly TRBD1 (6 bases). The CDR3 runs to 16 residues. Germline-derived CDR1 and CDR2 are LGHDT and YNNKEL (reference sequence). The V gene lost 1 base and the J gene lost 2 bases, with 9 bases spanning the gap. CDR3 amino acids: CASSQVSGAGANVLTF. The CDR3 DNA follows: TGTGCCAGCAGCCAAGTATCAGGGGCTGGGGCCAACGTCCTGACTTTC.

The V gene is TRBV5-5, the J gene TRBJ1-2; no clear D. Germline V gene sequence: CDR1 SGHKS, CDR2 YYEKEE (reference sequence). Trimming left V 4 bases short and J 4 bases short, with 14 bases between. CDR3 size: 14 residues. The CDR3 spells CASSTGVFGYGYTF. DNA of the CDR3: TGTGCCAGCAGCACTGGGGTGTTTGGCTATGGCTACACCTTC.

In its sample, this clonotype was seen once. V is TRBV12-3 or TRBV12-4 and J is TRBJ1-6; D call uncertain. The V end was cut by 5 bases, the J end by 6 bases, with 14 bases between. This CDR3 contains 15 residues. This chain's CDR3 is CASSPREVLNSPLHF. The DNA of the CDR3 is TGTGCCAGCAGTCCCCGGGAGGTTCTTAATTCACCCCTCCACTTT.

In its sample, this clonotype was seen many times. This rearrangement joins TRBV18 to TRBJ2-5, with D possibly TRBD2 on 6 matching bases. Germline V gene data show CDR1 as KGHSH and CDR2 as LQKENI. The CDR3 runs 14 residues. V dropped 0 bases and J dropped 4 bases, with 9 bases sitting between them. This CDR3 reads CASSPPVEGETQYF. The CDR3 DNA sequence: TGTGCCAGCTCACCACCGGTGGAGGGAGAGACCCAGTACTTC.

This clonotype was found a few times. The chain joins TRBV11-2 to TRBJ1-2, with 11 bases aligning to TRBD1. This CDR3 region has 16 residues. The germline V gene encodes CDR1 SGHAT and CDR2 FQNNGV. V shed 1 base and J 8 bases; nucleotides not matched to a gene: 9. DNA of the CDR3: TGTGCCAGCAGCTTAGTCCAGGGACAGGGGGGAGGAGGCTACACCTTC. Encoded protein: CASSLVQGQGGGGYTF.

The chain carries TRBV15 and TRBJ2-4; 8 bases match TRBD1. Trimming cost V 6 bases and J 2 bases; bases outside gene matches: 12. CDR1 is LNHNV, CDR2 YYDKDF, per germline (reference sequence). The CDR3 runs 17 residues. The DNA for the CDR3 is TGTGCCACCAGAGCGGGTTCAGGGGGCTTACCCAAAAACATTCAGTACTTC. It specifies CATRAGSGGLPKNIQYF.

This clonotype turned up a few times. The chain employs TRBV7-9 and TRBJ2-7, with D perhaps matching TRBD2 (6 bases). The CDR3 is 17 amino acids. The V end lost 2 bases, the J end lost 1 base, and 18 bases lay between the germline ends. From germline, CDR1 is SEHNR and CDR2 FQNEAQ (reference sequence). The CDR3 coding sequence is TGTGCCAGCAGCTTAACGGAGACGGGAGCTTATTCCTACGAGCAGTACTTC. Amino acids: CASSLTETGAYSYEQYF.

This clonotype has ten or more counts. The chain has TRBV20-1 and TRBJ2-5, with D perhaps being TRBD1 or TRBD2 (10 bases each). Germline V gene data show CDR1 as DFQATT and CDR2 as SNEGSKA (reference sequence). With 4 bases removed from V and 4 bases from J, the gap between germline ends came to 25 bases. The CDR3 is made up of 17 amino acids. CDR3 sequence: CSAKGQGLAGAGETQYF. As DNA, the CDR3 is TGCAGTGCTAAGGGACAGGGGCTAGCGGGAGCGGGAGAGACCCAGTACTTC.

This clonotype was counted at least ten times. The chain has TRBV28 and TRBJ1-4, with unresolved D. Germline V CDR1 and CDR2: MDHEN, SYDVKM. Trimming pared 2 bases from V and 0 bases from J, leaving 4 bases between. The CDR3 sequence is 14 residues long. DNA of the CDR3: TGTGCCAGCAGTTTACAGGCAACTAATGAAAAACTGTTTTTT. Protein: CASSLQATNEKLFF.

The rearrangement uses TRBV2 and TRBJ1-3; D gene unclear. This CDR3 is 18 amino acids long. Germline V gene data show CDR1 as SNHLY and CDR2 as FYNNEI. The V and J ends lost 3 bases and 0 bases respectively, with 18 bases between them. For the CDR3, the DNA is TGTGCCAGCAGTGACGGCTCCTTCCGCGACTCCTCTGGAAACACCATATATTTT. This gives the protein CASSDGSFRDSSGNTIYF. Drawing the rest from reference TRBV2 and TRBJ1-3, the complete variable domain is EPEVTQTPSHQVTQMGQEVILRCVPISNHLYFYWYRQILGQKVEFLVSFYNNEISEKSEIFDDQFSVERPDGSNFTLKIRSTKLEDSAMYFCASSDGSFRDSSGNTIYFGEGSWLTVV.